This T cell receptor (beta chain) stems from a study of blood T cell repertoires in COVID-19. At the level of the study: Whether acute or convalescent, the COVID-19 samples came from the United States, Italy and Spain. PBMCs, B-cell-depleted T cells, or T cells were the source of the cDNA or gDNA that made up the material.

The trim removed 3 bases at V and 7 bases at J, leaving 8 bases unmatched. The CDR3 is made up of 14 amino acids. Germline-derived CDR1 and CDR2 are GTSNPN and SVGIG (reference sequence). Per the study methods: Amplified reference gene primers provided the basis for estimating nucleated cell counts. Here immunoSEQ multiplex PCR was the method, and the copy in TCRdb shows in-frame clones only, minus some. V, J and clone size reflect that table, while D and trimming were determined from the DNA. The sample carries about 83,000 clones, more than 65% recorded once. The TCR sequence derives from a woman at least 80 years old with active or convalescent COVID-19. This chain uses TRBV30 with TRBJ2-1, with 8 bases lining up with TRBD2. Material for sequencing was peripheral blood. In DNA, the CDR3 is TGTGCCTGGAGGAGCGGGGGAGAAGGGAATGAGCAGTTCTTC. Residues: CAWRSGGEGNEQFF.